The 32 T cell receptor beta chains below come from one sample, sequenced in a study of blood T cell repertoires in COVID-19. Profiled with immunoSEQ multiplex PCR; TCRdb holds only in-frame clones, not every one. The top ten clones hold 2.6% of a sample with about 240,000 clones, approximately 88% of them seen once. Sequenced material: PBMCs or T cells enriched from blood (not recorded which). The receptors were sampled from a woman aged 25 to 39 with acute COVID-19.

The V and J genes are TRBV7-6 and TRBJ2-5; the match to TRBD2 covers 9 bases. The V segment lost 1 base and the J segment 5 bases; nucleotides outside the gene matches: 11. CDR3 length: 17 residues. Per germline, CDR1 SGHVS and CDR2 FNYEAQ. Written as DNA, the CDR3 is TGTGCCAGCAGCTTAGGGGTTAGCGGGGGTCTGACTGAGACCCAGTACTTC. This gives the protein CASSLGVSGGLTETQYF.

This clone was picked up a small number of times. The chain carries TRBV18 and TRBJ1-1; D not certain. Per germline, CDR1 KGHSH and CDR2 LQKENI. The ends were cut back, 8 bases at V and 0 bases at J, with 13 bases in the middle. The CDR3 runs to 14 residues. CDR3 loop: CASAAPQLNTEAFF. As DNA, the CDR3 is TGTGCCAGCGCCGCCCCACAGCTGAACACTGAAGCTTTCTTT.

V usage is TRBV4-1 and J usage is TRBJ1-1; tentatively, D is TRBD1 (6 bases). The CDR3 sequence is 14 residues long. Trimming took off 1 base at V and 5 bases at J, with 11 bases between the two ends. CDR1 and CDR2 (germline): MGHRA, YSYEKL. CDR3 amino acids: CASSQVGGETEAFF. As DNA, the CDR3 is TGCGCCAGCAGCCAAGTAGGGGGGGAAACTGAAGCTTTCTTT.

CDR3 sequence reads: CASSLGQGAYEQYF. The CDR3, as DNA: TGTGCCAGCAGCCTGGGACAGGGGGCCTACGAGCAGTACTTC. The chain uses TRBV7-8 and TRBJ2-7; 11 positions agree with TRBD1. The germline V gene encodes CDR1 SGHVS and CDR2 FQNEAQ. This CDR3 has 14 residues. Trimming at V came to 5 bases and at J to 2 bases, leaving 2 bases not matched to a gene.

The chain is built from TRBV6-1 and TRBJ2-7, with 8 bases lining up with TRBD1. V was clipped by 2 bases and J by 5 bases; unmatched bases: 8. The CDR3 is made up of 15 amino acids. Germline CDR1 and CDR2: MNHNS and SASEGT. CDR3 amino acids: CASSESAGGIDEQYF. CDR3 DNA: TGTGCCAGCAGTGAATCTGCAGGGGGCATAGACGAGCAGTACTTC.

CDR3 in amino acids: CASRLAVYEQYF. The CDR3 DNA reads as TGTGCCAGCCGACTAGCGGTCTACGAGCAGTACTTC. V gene TRBV6-5 combines with J gene TRBJ2-7; 9 positions match TRBD2. The CDR3 loop spans 12 amino acids. Germline V gene sequence: CDR1 MNHEY, CDR2 SVGAGI. Trimming removed 8 bases from V and 3 bases from J; junction bases left unmatched: 2.

The V call is TRBV7-9, the J call TRBJ1-5; no definite D call. Trimming removed 2 bases from V and 6 bases from J, with 11 bases in between. Germline loops: CDR1 SEHNR, CDR2 FQNEAQ (reference sequence). CDR3 length equals 14 residues. The chain's CDR3 is CASSLSGVGQPQHF. The CDR3 nucleotides read TGTGCCAGCAGCTTATCCGGGGTTGGTCAGCCCCAGCATTTT.

The chain combines TRBV7-9 with TRBJ2-2; 7 bases agree with TRBD1. Trimming cost V 1 base and J 7 bases; bases outside gene matches: 6. From germline, CDR1 is SEHNR and CDR2 FQNEAQ (reference sequence). The CDR3 length is 15 residues. The CDR3 protein is CASSLGDSGDGELFF. In nucleotides, the CDR3 is TGTGCCAGCAGCTTAGGGGACAGTGGAGACGGGGAGCTGTTTTTT.

This clone was seen once. This rearrangement joins TRBV3-1 (or the pseudogene TRBV3-2) to TRBJ1-4; perhaps TRBD1 as D (6 bases). Trimming took off 4 bases at V and 8 bases at J, with 17 bases between the two ends. CDR1 and CDR2 (germline): LGHDT, YNNKEL (reference sequence). This CDR3 comprises 15 residues. The CDR3 DNA reads as TGTGCCAGCAGCCTTCTGCGCTGGGGGGGCGAAAAACTGTTTTTT. Translation gives CASSLLRWGGEKLFF.

This clone appeared once. The gene calls are TRBV30 and TRBJ1-1; D is perhaps TRBD1 (6 bases). Between the trimmed V and J ends, which lost 2 bases and 9 bases, there was a span of 13 bases. The CDR3 totals 12 residues. Germline CDR1 is GTSNPN and CDR2 is SVGIG (reference sequence). CDR3 residues: CAWSTQGNKAFF. In DNA form, the CDR3 reads TGTGCCTGGAGTACCCAGGGGAACAAAGCTTTCTTT.

The CDR3 region has the DNA TGTGCCAGCAGTTACTTCGTGGGGACAGACAATCAGCCCCAGCATTTT. It is translated as CASSYFVGTDNQPQHF. The chain combines TRBV6-5 with TRBJ1-5; the match to TRBD1 covers 7 bases. This CDR3 comprises 16 residues. CDR1 and CDR2 from the germline V gene are MNHEY and SVGAGI. Unmatched junction bases numbered 6, after V lost 1 base and J lost 3 bases.

V is TRBV11-3 and J is TRBJ1-1; TRBD1 matches at 7 bases. Germline lookup yields CDR1 SGHNT and CDR2 YENEEA. The CDR3 runs to 14 residues. V was pared by 1 base and J by 4 bases, with 3 bases of the junction left unmatched. The CDR3 sequence: CASSLAPGGTEAFF. The CDR3 DNA sequence: TGTGCCAGCAGCTTAGCCCCAGGGGGCACTGAAGCTTTCTTT.

The sample holds one count of this clone. This chain uses TRBV7-2 with TRBJ2-5; 10 positions match TRBD1. The germline V gene encodes CDR1 SGHTA and CDR2 FQGNSA. The CDR3 is made up of 15 amino acids. V dropped 5 bases and J dropped 2; count of bases not matched to a gene: 5. Here the CDR3 DNA reads TGTGCCAGCAGCCCAGACAGGGGGCGGCAAGAGACCCAGTACTTC. Translated: CASSPDRGRQETQYF.

The rearrangement joins TRBV29-1 to TRBJ1-1, with 8 bases aligning to TRBD1. The trim removed 7 bases at V and 2 bases at J, leaving 6 bases unmatched. The germline V gene has CDR1 SQVTM and CDR2 ANQGSEA. This CDR3 comprises 13 residues. The CDR3 coding sequence is TGCAGCGCCGAACAGGGGGGAAACACTGAAGCTTTCTTT. The encoded protein is CSAEQGGNTEAFF.

This rearrangement joins TRBV20-1 to TRBJ1-2; 7 positions agree with TRBD1. Per germline, CDR1 DFQATT and CDR2 SNEGSKA (reference sequence). Unmatched junction bases numbered 3, after V lost 1 base and J lost 10 bases. The CDR3 loop spans 11 amino acids. This CDR3 reads CSARADRLYTF. CDR3 DNA: TGCAGTGCTAGAGCGGACAGGCTCTACACCTTC.

Note on this clone: As the CDR3 is not closed by the conserved phenylalanine or tryptophan, this likely results from a read error. The limits of the CDR3 on the DNA are not certain, so only TCRdb's listed CDR3 is given. The chain joins TRBV3-1 (or the pseudogene TRBV3-2) to TRBJ2-4; the table assigns TRBD2, which was not confirmed against the DNA. The germline CDR1 and CDR2 sequences are LGHDT and YNNKEL (reference sequence). The CDR3 extends over 16 residues, inclusive of both ends. The chain's CDR3 is CASSQPTAGGKNIPYL.

The rearrangement uses TRBV19 and TRBJ1-1; D is uncertain. V was shortened by 3 bases and J by 1 base, with 15 bases between the two germline ends. Germline V lookup: CDR1 LNHDA, CDR2 SQIVND (reference sequence). CDR3 size: 16 residues. The CDR3 sequence is CASSMSGVWWNTEAFF. CDR3 in DNA: TGTGCCAGTAGTATGAGCGGGGTATGGTGGAACACTGAAGCTTTCTTT.

The rearrangement joins TRBV7-9 to TRBJ2-1, with 9 nucleotides matching TRBD1. Looked up from germline, CDR1 is SEHNR and CDR2 is FQNEAQ (reference sequence). This CDR3 is built from 14 residues. Losses at the gene ends were 5 bases for V and 10 bases for J; bases not matched to a gene: 9. In DNA form, the CDR3 reads TGTGCCAGCAGCCCGGACAGGGGCCAGGGGGAGCAGTTCTTC. Translated: CASSPDRGQGEQFF.

V and J are TRBV30 and TRBJ2-5, with D hard to call. Germline lookup yields CDR1 GTSNPN and CDR2 SVGIG (reference sequence). V was trimmed by 0 bases and J by 4 bases, leaving 12 bases between them. The CDR3 totals 14 residues. The CDR3 region is CAWSVPPRSETQYF. In nucleotides, the CDR3 is TGTGCCTGGAGTGTACCCCCTCGGTCAGAGACCCAGTACTTC. The entire variable domain, with the rest obtained from reference TRBV30 and TRBJ2-5, is as follows: SQTIHQWPATLVQPVGSPLSLECTVEGTSNPNLYWYRQAAGRGLQLLFYSVGIGQISSEVPQNLSASRPQDRQFILSSKKLLLSDSGFYLCAWSVPPRSETQYFGPGTRLLVL.

The chain is built from TRBV7-2 and TRBJ1-2; D is unresolved. V gave up 2 bases and J gave up 1 base, with 8 bases separating them. The CDR3 runs to 14 residues. From germline, CDR1 is SGHTA and CDR2 FQGNSA. The CDR3 nucleotides read TGTGCCAGCAGCTTACCAGGCTATAACTATGGCTACACCTTC. This translates into CASSLPGYNYGYTF.

To note about this clone: Other nucleotide sequences in the sample specify the same CDR3. This chain uses TRBV18 with TRBJ1-2; 7 nucleotides agree with TRBD1. With 3 bases clipped from V and 3 bases from J, the junction kept 1 base outside the gene matches. Germline loops: CDR1 KGHSH, CDR2 LQKENI. The CDR3 extends over 13 amino acids. CDR3 amino acids: CASSPDRDYGYTF. In DNA form, the CDR3 reads TGTGCCAGCTCACCCGACAGGGACTATGGCTACACCTTC.

V is TRBV11-3 and J is TRBJ2-1; TRBD2 matches 9 bases. The V gene end was trimmed by 0 bases and the J gene end by 1 base; junction bases not matched to a gene: 7. CDR1 is SGHNT, CDR2 YENEEA, per germline. The CDR3 loop spans 18 amino acids. CDR3 amino acids: CASSLEAASGESYNEQFF. CDR3 DNA: TGTGCCAGCAGCTTAGAGGCAGCTAGCGGGGAGTCCTACAATGAGCAGTTCTTC.

A few counts support this clone. V is TRBV7-9 and J is TRBJ1-5, with 7 bases matching TRBD1. CDR3 length: 15 amino acids. Germline V CDR1 and CDR2: SEHNR, FQNEAQ (reference sequence). V trimming: 5 bases; J trimming: 3 bases; junction bases outside the gene matches: 7. The CDR3 nucleotides read TGTGCCAGCAGCACCGACAGGGAGGTCAATCAGCCCCAGCATTTT. This sequence encodes CASSTDREVNQPQHF.

V and J are TRBV28 and TRBJ2-7, with unresolved D. V was cut by 4 bases and J by 7 bases, with 8 bases left in between. The CDR3 extends over 11 amino acids. Looked up from germline, CDR1 is MDHEN and CDR2 is SYDVKM. The CDR3 region has the DNA TGTGCCAGCAGTTCCCCTCGGGAGCAGTACTTC. This codes for CASSSPREQYF.

This chain links TRBV5-1 with TRBJ2-2, with TRBD2 matching over 7 bases. The CDR3 covers 15 residues. From germline, CDR1 is SGHRS and CDR2 YFSETQ. V shed 3 bases and J 10 bases; nucleotides not matched to a gene: 12. CDR3 residues: CASSWEGNHLEELFF. The CDR3 nucleotides read TGCGCCAGCAGCTGGGAGGGAAACCATTTAGAGGAGCTGTTTTTT.

This clone was recorded once. V and J are TRBV7-9 and TRBJ1-4; no reliable D call. V lost 3 bases, J lost 8 bases, and 16 bases lay in between. There are 15 residues in the CDR3. Germline CDR1 reads SEHNR; CDR2 reads FQNEAQ (reference sequence). The CDR3 sequence: CASSFSRSAGEKLFF. The CDR3 bases are TGTGCCAGCAGCTTTTCGCGTTCCGCCGGGGAAAAACTGTTTTTT.

The rearrangement uses TRBV5-1 and TRBJ1-4; the D is unclear. The CDR3 has 13 residues. In germline, CDR1 is SGHRS, CDR2 YFSETQ. Between the trimmed V and J ends, which lost 5 bases and 7 bases, there was a span of 12 bases. Written as DNA, the CDR3 is TGCGCCAGCAGGGTTTCGGGGTCTGAAAAACTGTTTTTT. Translation: CASRVSGSEKLFF.

This clone was detected once. The chain joins TRBV12-3 or TRBV12-4 to TRBJ2-7; D is perhaps TRBD2 (5 bases). CDR3 length: 13 residues. V was pared by 5 bases and J by 5 bases, with 13 bases between. Here the CDR3 DNA reads TGTGCCAGCAGTCTACGGGCCGGGGACGAGCAGTACTTC. This gives the protein CASSLRAGDEQYF.

The chain joins TRBV6-5 to TRBJ2-1; 9 nucleotides agree with TRBD1. Germline loops: CDR1 MNHEY, CDR2 SVGAGI. CDR3 length equals 15 residues. Unmatched junction bases numbered 8, after V lost 5 bases and J lost 6 bases. This CDR3 is CASSRTGERGNEQFF. CDR3 in DNA: TGTGCCAGCAGTCGGACAGGGGAACGGGGCAATGAGCAGTTCTTC.

V usage is TRBV19 and J usage is TRBJ2-7; tentative D call: TRBD2 (5 bases). Trimming removed 3 bases from V and 3 bases from J, with 9 bases in between. This CDR3 has 13 amino acids. From germline, CDR1 is LNHDA and CDR2 SQIVND (reference sequence). CDR3 protein: CASSMGSNYEQYF. In DNA, the CDR3 is TGTGCCAGTAGTATGGGGAGTAACTACGAGCAGTACTTC.

This clone was seen a handful of times. The chain carries TRBV5-1 and TRBJ1-2; tentatively, D is TRBD1 (5 bases). This CDR3 comprises 15 residues. The germline V gene encodes CDR1 SGHRS and CDR2 YFSETQ. The V end was cut by 3 bases, the J end by 8 bases, with 20 bases between. CDR3 in DNA: TGCGCCAGCAGCTGGGCGGGGGAATCTTATCAAGGCTACACCTTC. Its translation is CASSWAGESYQGYTF.

The chain uses TRBV11-2 and TRBJ1-1; 7 bases match TRBD1. Trimming at V came to 5 bases and at J to 1 base, leaving 7 bases not matched to a gene. CDR1 and CDR2 from the germline V gene are SGHAT and FQNNGV. CDR3 length: 15 amino acids. The chain's CDR3 is CASSPETGSNTEAFF. In DNA, the CDR3 is TGTGCCAGCAGCCCCGAGACAGGGTCGAACACTGAAGCTTTCTTT.